This is a list of T cell receptor beta chains from one sample in a study of regulatory T cells. Repertoires were generated with immunoSEQ multiplex PCR, while TCRdb's copy carries only in-frame clones and drops some. The sample has approximately 20,000 clones; approximately 93% are singletons. The sample consisted of CD8+ T cells sorted from blood. The receptors were gathered from a child aged 2-15 years with CD3G deficiency. Each CDR3 is given with its conserved first and last residue. D genes are given only for firm matches. Only part of the rows carry a size: once, few, many, or a class if the clone is expanded.

-	TRBJ2-3	TRBD1	TRBV28	CASSRDRYTDTQYF	TGTGCCAGCAGTAGGGACAGATACACAGATACGCAGTATTTT
-	TRBJ1-1	-	TRBV7-8	CASSLVGGGVGGEAFF	TGTGCCAGCAGCTTAGTAGGCGGGGGCGTCGGGGGTGAAGCTTTCTTT
-	TRBJ1-5	-	TRBV28	CASSPDGNQPQHF	TGTGCCAGCAGCCCGGATGGCAATCAGCCCCAGCATTTT
-	TRBJ2-7	-	TRBV7-8	CASSLSGTYEQYF	TGTGCCAGCAGCTTATCGGGAACCTACGAGCAGTACTTC
-	TRBJ2-3	TRBD2	TRBV13	CASSGGGSTDTQYF	TGTGCCAGCAGCGGCGGGGGGAGCACAGATACGCAGTATTTT
-	TRBJ2-7	-	TRBV27	CASSLSGFGAYEQYF	TGTGCCAGCAGTTTATCCGGGTTCGGCGCCTACGAGCAGTACTTC
-	TRBJ1-1	-	TRBV28	CASSGINTEAFF	TGTGCCAGCAGTGGGATTAACACTGAAGCTTTCTTT
-	TRBJ2-7	-	TRBV28	CASSFRSGGSDEQYF	TGTGCCAGCAGTTTTCGGTCTGGGGGCAGCGACGAGCAGTACTTC
-	TRBJ1-5	-	TRBV7-9	CASSLGNQPQHF	TGTGCCAGCTCTCTGGGCAATCAGCCCCAGCATTTT
-	TRBJ2-6	-	TRBV28	CASSLPVGPSGANVLTF	TGTGCCAGCAGTCTGCCCGTCGGACCGTCTGGGGCCAACGTCCTGACTTTC
-	TRBJ1-1	-	TRBV5-1	CASSYSLGGIGTEAFF	TGCGCCAGCAGCTACTCGCTTGGTGGAATCGGCACTGAAGCTTTCTTT
once	TRBJ2-2	TRBD2	TRBV7-8	CASSLDQTSGSGELFF	TGTGCCAGCAGCTTAGATCAGACTAGCGGATCCGGGGAGCTGTTTTTT
-	TRBJ2-1	-	TRBV28	CASSHGARIGGNEQFF	TGTGCCAGTAGCCATGGCGCTAGAATTGGGGGCAATGAGCAGTTCTTC
-	TRBJ2-7	TRBD2	TRBV28	CASSLGYEYGGGDEQYF	TGTGCCAGCAGTTTAGGATACGAGTACGGGGGAGGGGACGAGCAGTACTTC
-	TRBJ1-1	TRBD1	TRBV28	CASSPTGSAFAEAFF	TGTGCCAGCAGTCCGACAGGGTCCGCGTTCGCTGAAGCTTTCTTT
-	TRBJ2-1	-	TRBV5-1	CASSLEQGTPIF	TGCGCCAGCAGCTTGGAACAGGGCACCCCGATCTTC
-	TRBJ2-3	-	TRBV7-9	CASSAEATDTQYF	TGTGCCAGCAGCGCCGAGGCTACAGATACGCAGTATTTT
-	TRBJ2-1	-	TRBV18	CASSPLRGNEQFF	TGTGCCAGCTCACCACTGAGAGGCAATGAGCAGTTCTTC
-	TRBJ2-1	TRBD2	TRBV19	CASSVGGTWNEQFF	TGTGCCAGTAGTGTGGGGGGGACGTGGAATGAGCAGTTCTTC
-	TRBJ2-1	TRBD2	TRBV13	CASSLAGGEQFF	TGTGCCAGCAGCTTGGCGGGGGGTGAGCAGTTCTTC
-	TRBJ2-1	-	TRBV5-1	CASSRLPGDEQFF	TGCGCCAGCAGCCGACTACCGGGGGATGAGCAGTTCTTC
-	TRBJ2-3	-	TRBV6-6	CASSYGRDTQYF	TGTGCCAGCAGTTACGGCCGGGATACGCAGTATTTT
-	TRBJ2-1	-	TRBV11-2	CASRRRGYNEQFF	TGTGCCAGCAGGAGGAGGGGCTACAATGAGCAGTTCTTC
-	TRBJ1-4	TRBD1	TRBV28	CASRSPGTGHREKLFF	TGTGCCAGCAGATCCCCCGGGACAGGGCACAGGGAAAAACTGTTTTTT
once	TRBJ2-5	-	TRBV29-1	CSVDQAAEQETQYF	TGCAGCGTTGATCAAGCGGCTGAACAAGAGACCCAGTACTTC
-	TRBJ2-7	-	TRBV27	CASSPGPGPYEQYF	TGTGCCAGCAGTCCGGGACCGGGCCCCTACGAGCAGTACTTC
once	TRBJ1-6	-	TRBV19	CASRSAGANSPLHF	TGTGCCAGTAGATCGGCAGGGGCTAATTCACCCCTCCACTTT
-	TRBJ2-7	-	TRBV6-1	CASSELRDISYEQYF	TGTGCCAGCAGTGAATTAAGGGATATCTCCTACGAGCAGTACTTC
-	TRBJ2-3	-	TRBV6-6	CASSPTHTDTQYF	TGTGCCAGCAGTCCGACTCACACAGATACGCAGTATTTT
once	TRBJ2-1	TRBD1	TRBV28	CASRPDRGLENEQFF	TGTGCCAGCAGGCCTGACAGGGGGCTCGAGAATGAGCAGTTCTTC
-	TRBJ2-3	-	TRBV29-1	CSVDRKATDTQYF	TGCAGCGTTGACCGGAAAGCCACAGATACGCAGTATTTT
-	TRBJ2-7	TRBD1	TRBV27	CASSFNRGAEQYF	TGTGCCAGCAGTTTCAACAGGGGTGCGGAGCAGTACTTC
-	TRBJ2-7	-	TRBV28	CASSSAVAYEQYF	TGTGCCAGCAGTTCCGCAGTAGCCTACGAGCAGTACTTC
-	TRBJ2-6	TRBD1	TRBV28	CASSSGQGYLPGANVLTF	TGTGCCAGCAGTTCCGGACAGGGATATTTACCTGGGGCCAACGTCCTGACTTTC
once	TRBJ1-4	-	TRBV28	CASREQGDEKLFF	TGTGCCAGCAGGGAACAGGGCGATGAAAAACTGTTTTTT
-	TRBJ1-6	-	TRBV28	CASSLFGQSSPLHF	TGTGCCAGCAGTTTATTCGGACAGAGTTCACCCCTCCACTTT
-	TRBJ2-5	-	TRBV27	CASHLGVKETQYF	TGTGCCAGCCACCTGGGAGTAAAAGAGACCCAGTACTTC
-	TRBJ2-3	TRBD2	TRBV7-8	CASSPKSGATDTQYF	TGTGCCAGCAGCCCCAAGAGCGGGGCAACAGATACGCAGTATTTT
once	TRBJ1-2	TRBD1	TRBV6-6	CASSSKLTGGHYGYTF	TGTGCCAGCAGTTCTAAGCTGACAGGGGGCCACTATGGCTACACCTTC
-	TRBJ2-1	TRBD2	TRBV28	CASSFPWTSGSSEEQFF	TGTGCCAGCAGTTTCCCATGGACTAGCGGGAGTTCTGAAGAGCAGTTCTTC
-	TRBJ2-7	-	TRBV28	CASSYRPGQTLAEQYF	TGTGCCAGCAGTTATCGTCCGGGACAAACTCTGGCTGAGCAGTACTTC
-	TRBJ2-7	-	TRBV27	CASSLKGLGTYEQYF	TGTGCCAGCAGTTTAAAGGGTCTAGGGACCTACGAGCAGTACTTC
-	TRBJ2-5	-	TRBV7-8	CASSFPGMDIQETQYF	TGTGCCAGCAGCTTCCCGGGAATGGACATCCAAGAGACCCAGTACTTC
-	TRBJ2-1	-	TRBV7-9	CASSSFPDNEQFF	TGTGCCAGCAGCTCGTTTCCCGACAATGAGCAGTTCTTC
-	TRBJ2-5	-	TRBV28	CASSLVQGKTQYF	TGTGCCAGCAGTTTGGTCCAGGGAAAGACCCAGTACTTC
once	TRBJ2-7	-	TRBV7-9	CASSPANGYEQYF	TGTGCCAGCAGCCCGGCCAACGGTTACGAGCAGTACTTC
-	TRBJ2-7	TRBD1	TRBV6-1	CASSEGTGLKEQYF	TGTGCCAGCAGTGAAGGGACAGGTTTAAAAGAGCAGTACTTC
-	TRBJ2-4	TRBD1	TRBV28	CASSSGQNEVSIQYF	TGTGCCAGCAGTTCGGGACAGAACGAGGTCTCCATTCAGTACTTC
-	TRBJ2-7	TRBD1	TRBV7-8	CASSSGTGANEQYF	TGTGCCAGCAGTAGCGGGACAGGGGCGAACGAGCAGTACTTC